One sample yielded the 27 T cell receptor beta chains listed below, sequenced in a study of T cells in Graves' hyperthyroidism and ophthalmopathy. Regions amplified from RNA transcripts were the TCR beta CDR3 regions. During a first-round RT-PCR of the TCR CDR3, the HTBI primer set was used. TCRdb called the multiplex PCR reads again in MiXCR, with one record for every CDR3 protein. The sample shows under 800,000 distinct CDR3 sequences, 14% of them seen only once. Sequencing used blood. The receptors were sampled from a woman younger than 30 with Graves' hyperthyroidism.

The sample holds many counts of this clonotype. The chain joins TRBV20-1 to TRBJ1-1; D unresolved. CDR1 and CDR2 (germline): DFQATT, SNEGSKA (reference sequence). V lost 0 bases and J 4 bases, leaving 12 bases between the germline ends. The CDR3 loop spans 14 amino acids. The CDR3 is CSARDRRSGTEAFF. For the CDR3, the DNA is TGCAGTGCTAGAGATCGGCGGAGTGGCACTGAAGCTTTCTTT.

This clonotype was seen only a few times. The CDR3 reads CASSSLQPYEQYF. The DNA of the CDR3 is TGTGCCAGCAGTTCGCTACAGCCATACGAGCAGTACTTC. The V and J genes are TRBV6-2 or TRBV6-3 and TRBJ2-7, with no clear D. Germline values: CDR1 MNHEY, CDR2 SVGEGT. The germline V and J ends were trimmed by 4 bases and 4 bases, with 11 bases remaining between them. CDR3 length: 13 residues.

V usage is TRBV30 and J usage is TRBJ1-5, with D possibly being TRBD1 (5 bases). Trimming pared 5 bases from V and 0 bases from J, leaving 20 bases between. Germline V gives CDR1 GTSNPN, CDR2 SVGIG (reference sequence). This CDR3 comprises 17 residues. CDR3 region: CAWGKSKTGDSNQPQHF. For the CDR3, the DNA is TGTGCCTGGGGTAAATCAAAAACAGGAGATAGCAATCAGCCCCAGCATTTT. The whole variable domain, filled in from reference TRBV30 and TRBJ1-5, reads SQTIHQWPATLVQPVGSPLSLECTVEGTSNPNLYWYRQAAGRGLQLLFYSVGIGQISSEVPQNLSASRPQDRQFILSSKKLLLSDSGFYLCAWGKSKTGDSNQPQHFGDGTRLSIL.

The chain links TRBV6-1 to TRBJ1-5; 10 nucleotides match TRBD1. Trimming removed 5 bases from V and 7 bases from J; junction bases left unmatched: 11. This CDR3 has 16 amino acids. Germline CDR1 is MNHNS and CDR2 is SASEGT. The CDR3 loop is CASSWVGTGDKQPQHF. The CDR3, as DNA: TGTGCCAGCAGTTGGGTCGGGACAGGGGACAAGCAGCCCCAGCATTTT.

This clonotype was recorded at least ten times. CDR3: CASSSAPDTQYF. The CDR3 nucleotides read TGTGCCAGCAGCTCCGCCCCAGATACGCAGTATTTT. The chain links TRBV7-2 to TRBJ2-3, with no clear D. Germline V gene sequence: CDR1 SGHTA, CDR2 FQGNSA. The V and J ends lost 4 bases and 4 bases respectively, with 6 bases between them. The length of the CDR3 is 12 residues.

The sample holds a few counts of this clonotype. The chain combines TRBV19 with TRBJ2-1; D remains unclear. This CDR3 is built from 15 residues. Trimming stripped 8 bases from V and 0 bases from J, with 14 bases between. The germline V gene encodes CDR1 LNHDA and CDR2 SQIVND (reference sequence). The CDR3 DNA reads TGTGCCAGTGCCATAGGTCAGTCCTCCTACAATGAGCAGTTCTTC. This sequence encodes CASAIGQSSYNEQFF.

V is TRBV29-1 and J is TRBJ2-7; D is tentatively TRBD1 or TRBD2 (6 bases each). V lost 1 base, J lost 7 bases, and 11 bases lay in between. CDR3 length equals 12 residues. Germline assignment: CDR1 SQVTM and CDR2 ANQGSEA. The CDR3 DNA follows: TGCAGCGTTGAAGTAACAGGGAGGGAGCAGTACTTC. This sequence encodes CSVEVTGREQYF.

This clonotype was picked up many times. The chain uses TRBV28 and TRBJ1-1; a possible D gene is TRBD1 (6 bases). V lost 3 bases and J lost 0, with 14 bases in between. The germline V gene has CDR1 MDHEN and CDR2 SYDVKM. The CDR3 is 16 amino acids. The CDR3 protein is CASSFGGLGMNTEAFF. In DNA form, the CDR3 reads TGTGCCAGCAGTTTTGGGGGCCTGGGTATGAACACTGAAGCTTTCTTT.

V and J are TRBV10-3 and TRBJ2-3, with 7 bases matching TRBD2. Looked up from germline, CDR1 is ENHRY and CDR2 is SYGVKD. The trim removed 6 bases at V and 3 bases at J, leaving 6 bases unmatched. The CDR3 has 14 amino acids. The chain's CDR3 is CAIRAGEATDTQYF. CDR3 sequence (DNA): TGTGCCATCAGGGCGGGAGAGGCGACAGATACGCAGTATTTT.

This clonotype was counted ten times or more. The chain uses TRBV6-1 and TRBJ1-1, with no clear D. Germline CDR1 and CDR2: MNHNS and SASEGT. Trimming removed 7 bases from V and 4 bases from J, with 16 bases in between. The CDR3 spans 14 residues. The CDR3 DNA sequence: TGTGCCAGCACGGACCCCCAACGGGGCACTGAAGCTTTCTTT. It codes for CASTDPQRGTEAFF.

This clonotype was seen many times. The V call is TRBV18, the J call TRBJ2-1; 10 bases fit TRBD2. Trimming removed 0 bases from V and 7 bases from J; junction bases left unmatched: 6. Germline V gene sequence: CDR1 KGHSH, CDR2 LQKENI. CDR3 size: 16 residues. As DNA, the CDR3 is TGTGCCAGCTCACCACCGACTAGCGGGCTTCCTAATGAGCAGTTCTTC. Translated, it gives CASSPPTSGLPNEQFF.

This clonotype has more than one count but fewer than ten. The genes are TRBV12-3 or TRBV12-4 and TRBJ2-5; D ambiguous. The CDR3 covers 13 residues. Trimming stripped 1 base from V and 4 bases from J, with 7 bases between. The CDR3 loop reads CASSLDTTETQYF. The CDR3 DNA follows: TGTGCCAGCAGTTTAGACACCACAGAGACCCAGTACTTC.

This clonotype was seen many times. The V and J genes are TRBV3-1 and TRBJ1-1, with TRBD1 as a possible D gene (5 bases). V shed 2 bases and J shed 5 bases, with 21 bases lying between them. Per germline, CDR1 LGHDT and CDR2 YNNKEL (reference sequence). The CDR3 totals 17 residues. For the CDR3, the DNA is TGTGCCAGCAGCCAATTTGGGGCCCAATTGGGGACGACTGAAGCTTTCTTT. It is translated as CASSQFGAQLGTTEAFF.

This clonotype was recorded a few times. The chain is built from TRBV7-3 and TRBJ2-5; 7 nucleotides agree with TRBD2. V trimming: 3 bases; J trimming: 5 bases; junction bases outside the gene matches: 9. This CDR3 is 15 amino acids long. CDR1 and CDR2 (germline): SGHTA, FQGTGA. CDR3 protein: CASSFTSEEGETQYF. The CDR3 region has the DNA TGTGCCAGCAGCTTCACTAGCGAGGAAGGGGAGACCCAGTACTTC.

The table lists this clonotype with many counts. The V and J genes are TRBV5-1 and TRBJ2-3; 13 nucleotides line up with TRBD2. With 2 bases clipped from V and 3 bases from J, the junction kept 6 bases outside the gene matches. The CDR3 extends over 17 amino acids. CDR1 and CDR2 from the germline V gene are SGHRS and YFSETQ. The DNA for the CDR3 is TGCGCCAGCAGCTTACTAGCGGGAGGGTCCTATACAGATACGCAGTATTTT. This gives the protein CASSLLAGGSYTDTQYF.

This clonotype was counted many times. The rearrangement joins TRBV12-3 or TRBV12-4 to TRBJ2-7; D remains ambiguous. The CDR3 totals 14 residues. Deletions cut 3 bases from V and 0 bases from J, with 9 bases between. CDR3 residues: CASSFATSSYEQYF. The DNA for the CDR3 is TGTGCCAGCAGTTTTGCCACAAGCTCCTACGAGCAGTACTTC.

This clonotype was detected ten times or more. The gene calls are TRBV20-1 and TRBJ2-1; D is unclear. The CDR3 extends over 11 amino acids. Between the trimmed V and J ends, which lost 0 bases and 10 bases, there was a span of 7 bases. Germline V CDR1 and CDR2: DFQATT, SNEGSKA (reference sequence). The CDR3 sequence: CSARDFPEQFF. The CDR3 DNA follows: TGCAGTGCTAGAGACTTCCCCGAGCAGTTCTTC.

This clonotype showed up just a few times. The chain has TRBV7-9 and TRBJ1-2; TRBD1 matches 11 bases. The germline V gene has CDR1 SEHNR and CDR2 FQNEAQ (reference sequence). The length of the CDR3 is 16 residues. The junction had 11 bases not matched to a gene; V was cut back by 5 bases and J by 6 bases. The CDR3 protein is CASSKSGTGGPNGYTF. DNA of the CDR3: TGTGCCAGCAGCAAGTCCGGGACAGGGGGTCCGAATGGCTACACCTTC.

This clonotype was counted ten times or more. The J gene is TRBJ1-1, the V gene TRBV7-8, with D possibly matching TRBD1 (6 bases). Trimming took 5 bases from V and 0 from J, leaving 13 bases between them. This CDR3 is 15 amino acids long. Germline V CDR1 and CDR2: SGHVS, FQNEAQ. DNA of the CDR3: TGTGCCAGCAGCCCTCGACAGGTTATGAACACTGAAGCTTTCTTT. This translates into CASSPRQVMNTEAFF.

This clonotype was detected a few times. The chain links TRBV15 to TRBJ1-1; 9 bases align to TRBD1. The length of the CDR3 is 16 residues. Trimming took 2 bases from V and 4 from J; bases not matched to a gene: 8. Germline values: CDR1 LNHNV, CDR2 YYDKDF (reference sequence). The CDR3 spells CATSRRPGQGATEAFF. CDR3 nucleotide sequence: TGTGCCACCAGCAGACGTCCGGGACAGGGTGCCACTGAAGCTTTCTTT.

The chain employs TRBV25-1 and TRBJ1-4, with 10 bases identical to TRBD1. The length of the CDR3 is 17 residues. V shed 3 bases, J shed 1 base, and the junction held 5 bases outside the gene matches. Germline CDR1 MGHDK, CDR2 SYGVNS. The CDR3 reads CASSDRDRGRTNEKLFF. The DNA for the CDR3 is TGTGCCAGCAGTGATCGTGACAGGGGGCGAACTAATGAAAAACTGTTTTTT.

This clonotype was seen ten or more times. Here the CDR3 reads CASSYSSLAGWQYF. The CDR3 DNA is TGTGCCAGCAGTTACTCGAGCCTAGCGGGATGGCAGTACTTC. The rearrangement links TRBV6-2 or TRBV6-3 to TRBJ2-7; TRBD2 aligns across 9 bases. The V gene end was trimmed by 0 bases and the J gene end by 9 bases; junction bases not matched to a gene: 6. CDR1 and CDR2 (germline): MNHEY, SVGEGT. This CDR3 has 14 amino acids.

V gene TRBV12-3 or TRBV12-4 combines with J gene TRBJ2-7; unclear D gene. CDR3 length: 14 amino acids. V was cut by 7 bases and J by 5 bases, with 18 bases left in between. The CDR3 region has the DNA TGTGCCAGCACCAAAATGGGTCCGGGTGACGAGCAGTACTTC. Translation gives CASTKMGPGDEQYF.

This clonotype was seen repeatedly, ten times or more. The chain joins TRBV11-2 to TRBJ2-1; 10 positions match TRBD2. Looked up from germline, CDR1 is SGHAT and CDR2 is FQNNGV. V trimming: 1 base; J trimming: 11 bases; junction bases outside the gene matches: 8. The CDR3 contains 15 residues. CDR3 sequence (DNA): TGTGCCAGCAGCTTAGCCCTAGCGGGAGCTCGGAAGCAGTTCTTC. It translates to CASSLALAGARKQFF.

A few counts support this clonotype. The chain joins TRBV20-1 to TRBJ2-5; no reliable D call. The CDR3 has 13 amino acids. V shed 5 bases and J shed 1 base, with 11 bases lying between them. Germline CDR1 is DFQATT and CDR2 is SNEGSKA (reference sequence). The CDR3 sequence: CSAPPAGQETQYF. The CDR3 nucleotides are TGCAGTGCTCCCCCAGCTGGCCAAGAGACCCAGTACTTC.

This clonotype was counted ten times or more. The chain couples TRBV11-2 to TRBJ2-7; 9 nucleotides align to TRBD2. The ends lost 4 bases at V and 7 bases at J; junction bases unmatched: 14. Germline V lookup: CDR1 SGHAT, CDR2 FQNNGV. The CDR3 is 16 residues long. The CDR3 DNA sequence: TGTGCCAGCAGCTCGCTCGCGGGAGGGCCGGGTTGGGAGCAGTACTTC. Its translation: CASSSLAGGPGWEQYF.

V gene TRBV6-5 combines with J gene TRBJ2-1; no firm D call. Trimming shortened V by 0 bases and J by 5 bases, and 8 bases separated the two germline ends. Germline CDR1 MNHEY, CDR2 SVGAGI. The CDR3 is 14 residues long. The DNA of the CDR3 is TGTGCCAGCAGTTACTCCGGGCTACACAATGAGCAGTTCTTC. Amino acids: CASSYSGLHNEQFF.